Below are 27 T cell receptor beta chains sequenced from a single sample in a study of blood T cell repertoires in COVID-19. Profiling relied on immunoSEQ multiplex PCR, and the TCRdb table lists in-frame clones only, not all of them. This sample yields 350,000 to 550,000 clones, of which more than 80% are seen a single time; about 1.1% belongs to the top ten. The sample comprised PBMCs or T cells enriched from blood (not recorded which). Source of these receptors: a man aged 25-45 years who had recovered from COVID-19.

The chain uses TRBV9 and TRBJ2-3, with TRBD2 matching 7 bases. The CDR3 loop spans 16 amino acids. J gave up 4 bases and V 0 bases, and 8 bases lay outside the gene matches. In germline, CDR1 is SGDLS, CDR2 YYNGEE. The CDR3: CASSVAPGGYADTQYF. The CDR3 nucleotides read TGTGCCAGCAGCGTAGCACCCGGGGGGTACGCAGATACGCAGTATTTT.

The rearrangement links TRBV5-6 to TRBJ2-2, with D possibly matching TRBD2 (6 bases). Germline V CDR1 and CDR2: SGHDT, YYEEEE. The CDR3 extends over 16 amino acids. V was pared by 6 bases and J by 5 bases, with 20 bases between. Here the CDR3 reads CASNQEQEGFTGELFF. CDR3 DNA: TGTGCCAGCAACCAAGAGCAGGAGGGGTTTACCGGGGAGCTGTTTTTT.

This CDR3 is CASSSRTGRETQYF. The CDR3 DNA is TGCGCCAGCAGCTCGCGGACAGGGCGGGAGACCCAGTACTTC. The chain carries TRBV5-1 and TRBJ2-5; 8 nucleotides agree with TRBD1. The CDR3 totals 14 residues. V gave up 3 bases and J gave up 5 bases; unmatched junction bases: 6. Germline V CDR1 and CDR2: SGHRS, YFSETQ.

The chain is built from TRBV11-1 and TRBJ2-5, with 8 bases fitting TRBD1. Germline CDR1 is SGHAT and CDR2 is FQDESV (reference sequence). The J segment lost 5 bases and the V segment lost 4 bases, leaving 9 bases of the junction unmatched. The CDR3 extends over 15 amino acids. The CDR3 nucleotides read TGTGCCAGCAGCTATCGACAGGGGACGAGGGAGACCCAGTACTTC. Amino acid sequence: CASSYRQGTRETQYF.

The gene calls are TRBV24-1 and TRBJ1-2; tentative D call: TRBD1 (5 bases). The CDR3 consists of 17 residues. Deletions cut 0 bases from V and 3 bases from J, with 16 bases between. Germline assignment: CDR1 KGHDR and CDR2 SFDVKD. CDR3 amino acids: CATSDLGAPGTHYGYTF. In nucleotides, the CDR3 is TGTGCCACCAGTGATTTGGGGGCCCCAGGGACTCACTATGGCTACACCTTC.

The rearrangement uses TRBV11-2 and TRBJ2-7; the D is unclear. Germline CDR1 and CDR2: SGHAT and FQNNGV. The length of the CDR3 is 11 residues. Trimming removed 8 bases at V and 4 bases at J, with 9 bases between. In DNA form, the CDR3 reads TGTGCCAGCGGTGCCGGGTACGAGCAGTACTTC. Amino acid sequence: CASGAGYEQYF.

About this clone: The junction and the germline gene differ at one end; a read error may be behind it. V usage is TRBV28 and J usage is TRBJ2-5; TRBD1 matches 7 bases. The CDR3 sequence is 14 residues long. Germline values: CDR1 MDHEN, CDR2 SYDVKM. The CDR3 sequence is CASSSGQVPSQSNF. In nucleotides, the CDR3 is TGTGCCAGCAGTTCTGGACAGGTACCAAGTCAGTCCAACTTC.

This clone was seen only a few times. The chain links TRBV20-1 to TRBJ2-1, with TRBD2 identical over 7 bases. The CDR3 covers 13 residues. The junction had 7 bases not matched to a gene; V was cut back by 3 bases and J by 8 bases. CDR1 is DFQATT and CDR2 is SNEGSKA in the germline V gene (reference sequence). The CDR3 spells CSASSRGGDEQFF. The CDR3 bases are TGCAGTGCTAGTTCTAGGGGAGGGGATGAGCAGTTCTTC.

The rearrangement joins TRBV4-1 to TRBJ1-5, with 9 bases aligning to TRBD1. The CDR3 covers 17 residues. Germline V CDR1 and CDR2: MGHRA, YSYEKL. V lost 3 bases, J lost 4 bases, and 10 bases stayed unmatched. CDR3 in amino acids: CASSQPLRDRENQPQHF. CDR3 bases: TGCGCCAGCAGCCAGCCCCTCCGGGACAGGGAGAATCAGCCCCAGCATTTT.

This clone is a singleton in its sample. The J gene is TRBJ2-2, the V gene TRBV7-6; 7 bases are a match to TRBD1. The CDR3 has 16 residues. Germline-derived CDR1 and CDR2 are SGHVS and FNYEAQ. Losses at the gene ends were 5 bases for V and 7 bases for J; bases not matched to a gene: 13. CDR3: CASSPAIRDRLGELFF. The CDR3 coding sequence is TGTGCCAGCAGCCCGGCAATACGGGACAGACTCGGGGAGCTGTTTTTT.

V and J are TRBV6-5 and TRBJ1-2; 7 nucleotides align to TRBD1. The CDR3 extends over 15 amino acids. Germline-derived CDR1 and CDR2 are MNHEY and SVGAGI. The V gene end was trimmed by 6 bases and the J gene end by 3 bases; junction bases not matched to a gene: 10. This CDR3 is CASRALGQLHYGYTF. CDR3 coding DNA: TGTGCCAGCAGGGCATTGGGACAGCTCCACTATGGCTACACCTTC.

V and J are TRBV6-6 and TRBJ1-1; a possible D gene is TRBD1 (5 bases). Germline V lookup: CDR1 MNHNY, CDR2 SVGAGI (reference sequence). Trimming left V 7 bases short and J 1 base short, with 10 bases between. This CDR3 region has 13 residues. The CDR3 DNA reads TGTGCCAGCACCCTTGGACAGAACACTGAAGCTTTCTTT. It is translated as CASTLGQNTEAFF.

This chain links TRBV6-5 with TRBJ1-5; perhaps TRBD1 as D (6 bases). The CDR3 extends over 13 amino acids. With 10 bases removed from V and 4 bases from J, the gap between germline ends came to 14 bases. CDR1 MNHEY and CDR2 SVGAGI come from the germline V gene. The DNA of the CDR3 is TGTGCCAACCAAAGGGGGGGGAATCAGCCCCAGCATTTT. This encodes CANQRGGNQPQHF.

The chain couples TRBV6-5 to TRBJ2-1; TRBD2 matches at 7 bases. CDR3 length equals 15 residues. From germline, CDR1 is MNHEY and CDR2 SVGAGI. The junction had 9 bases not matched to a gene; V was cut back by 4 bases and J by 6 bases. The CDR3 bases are TGTGCCAGCAGTTCCCCTAGCGGCCGAGCCAATGAGCAGTTCTTC. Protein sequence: CASSSPSGRANEQFF.

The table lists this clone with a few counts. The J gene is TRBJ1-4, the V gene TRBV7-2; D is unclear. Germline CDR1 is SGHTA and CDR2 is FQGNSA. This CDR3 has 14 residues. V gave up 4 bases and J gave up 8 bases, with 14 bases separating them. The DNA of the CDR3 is TGTGCCAGCAGCTCGGGAGCGGGTAGCGAAAAACTGTTTTTT. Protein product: CASSSGAGSEKLFF.

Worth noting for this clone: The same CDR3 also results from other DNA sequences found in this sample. CDR3 bases: TGTGCCAGCTCCCCGGGACAGGGGGCACGAGATACGCAGTATTTT. It encodes CASSPGQGARDTQYF. The chain uses TRBV18 and TRBJ2-3; 12 bases are shared with TRBD1. The CDR3 runs 15 residues. J was trimmed by 5 bases and V by 6 bases; bases with no gene match: 6. Germline values: CDR1 KGHSH, CDR2 LQKENI.

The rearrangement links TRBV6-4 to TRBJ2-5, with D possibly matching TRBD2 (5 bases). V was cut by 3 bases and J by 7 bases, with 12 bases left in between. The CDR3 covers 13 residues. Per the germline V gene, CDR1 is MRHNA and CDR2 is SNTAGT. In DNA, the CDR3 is TGTGCCAGCAGTGAAGTAGAGGGCACGACCCAGTACTTC. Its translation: CASSEVEGTTQYF.

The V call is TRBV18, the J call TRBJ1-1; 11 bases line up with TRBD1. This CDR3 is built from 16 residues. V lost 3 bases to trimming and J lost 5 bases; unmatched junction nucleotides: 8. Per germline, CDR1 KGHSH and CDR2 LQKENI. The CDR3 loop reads CASSPGTGTGGTEAFF. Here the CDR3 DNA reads TGTGCCAGCTCACCGGGAACCGGGACAGGGGGGACTGAAGCTTTCTTT.

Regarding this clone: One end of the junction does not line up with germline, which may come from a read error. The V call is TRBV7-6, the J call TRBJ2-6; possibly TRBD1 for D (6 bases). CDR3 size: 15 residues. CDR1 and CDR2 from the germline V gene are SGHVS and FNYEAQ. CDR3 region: CASSLGQPGANVLTF. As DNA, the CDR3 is TGTGCCAGCAGTTTAGGACAGCCTGGGGCCAACGTCCTGACTTTC.

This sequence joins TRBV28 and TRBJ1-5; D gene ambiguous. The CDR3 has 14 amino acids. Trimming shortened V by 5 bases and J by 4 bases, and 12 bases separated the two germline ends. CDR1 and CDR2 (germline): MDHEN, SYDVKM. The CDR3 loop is CASSPRRTNQPQHF. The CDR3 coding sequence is TGTGCCAGCAGTCCCCGCCGGACTAATCAGCCCCAGCATTTT. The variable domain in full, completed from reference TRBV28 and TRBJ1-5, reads DVKVTQSSRYLVKRTGEKVFLECVQDMDHENMFWYRQDPGLGLRLIYFSYDVKMKEKGDIPEGYSVSREKKERFSLILESASTNQTSMYLCASSPRRTNQPQHFGDGTRLSIL.

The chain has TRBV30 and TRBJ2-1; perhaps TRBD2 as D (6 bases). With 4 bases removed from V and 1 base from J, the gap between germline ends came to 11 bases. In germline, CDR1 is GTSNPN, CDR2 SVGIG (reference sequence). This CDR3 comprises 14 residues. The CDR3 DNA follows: TGTGCCTGGAACCAAGGGACTTCCTACAATGAGCAGTTCTTC. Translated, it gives CAWNQGTSYNEQFF.

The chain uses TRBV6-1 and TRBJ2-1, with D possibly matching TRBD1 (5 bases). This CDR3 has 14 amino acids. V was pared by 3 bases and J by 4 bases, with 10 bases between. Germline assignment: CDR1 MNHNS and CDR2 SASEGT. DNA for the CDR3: TGTGCCAGCAGTGATACAGGTAGTTACAATGAGCAGTTCTTC. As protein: CASSDTGSYNEQFF.

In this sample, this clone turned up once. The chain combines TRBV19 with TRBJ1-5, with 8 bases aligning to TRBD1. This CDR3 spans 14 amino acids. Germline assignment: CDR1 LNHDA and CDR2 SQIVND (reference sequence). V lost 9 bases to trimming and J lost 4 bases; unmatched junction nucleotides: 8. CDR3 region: CARTLQGANQPQHF. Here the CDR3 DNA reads TGTGCCAGAACACTTCAGGGGGCGAATCAGCCCCAGCATTTT.

The CDR3 loop is CASSTNIWGRGSGANVLTF. The CDR3 DNA reads as TGTGCCAGCAGCACTAATATCTGGGGAAGGGGCTCTGGGGCCAACGTCCTGACTTTC. The chain employs TRBV7-9 and TRBJ2-6; weak D call: TRBD1 (5 bases). The V end lost 5 bases, the J end lost 0 bases, and 20 bases lay between the germline ends. Germline CDR1 is SEHNR and CDR2 is FQNEAQ (reference sequence). CDR3 length: 19 amino acids. The whole variable domain, remainder taken from reference TRBV7-9 and TRBJ2-6, is DTGVSQNPRHKITKRGQNVTFRCDPISEHNRLYWYRQTLGQGPEFLTYFQNEAQLEKSRLLSDRFSAERPKGSFSTLEIQRTEQGDSAMYLCASSTNIWGRGSGANVLTFGAGSRLTVL.

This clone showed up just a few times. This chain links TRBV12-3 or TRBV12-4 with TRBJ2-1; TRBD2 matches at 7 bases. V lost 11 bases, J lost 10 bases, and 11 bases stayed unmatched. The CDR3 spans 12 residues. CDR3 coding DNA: TGTGCCGTCGGGACTATCATAACCGAGCAGTTCTTC. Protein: CAVGTIITEQFF.

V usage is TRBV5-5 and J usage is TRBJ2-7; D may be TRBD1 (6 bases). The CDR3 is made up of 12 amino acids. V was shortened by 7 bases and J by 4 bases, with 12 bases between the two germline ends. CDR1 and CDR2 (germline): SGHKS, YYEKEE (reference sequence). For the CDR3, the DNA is TGTGCCAGCCTGGGCAGGGGATACGAGCAGTACTTC. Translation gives CASLGRGYEQYF.

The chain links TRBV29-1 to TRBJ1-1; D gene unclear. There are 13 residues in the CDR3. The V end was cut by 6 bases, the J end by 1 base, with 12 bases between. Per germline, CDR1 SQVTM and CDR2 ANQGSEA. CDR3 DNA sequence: TGCAGCGTCAAAACGACGGGGAACACTGAAGCTTTCTTT. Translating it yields CSVKTTGNTEAFF. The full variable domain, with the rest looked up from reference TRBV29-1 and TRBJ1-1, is SAVISQKPSRDICQRGTSLTIQCQVDSQVTMMFWYRQQPGQSLTLIATANQGSEATYESGFVIDKFPISRPNLTFSTLTVSNMSPEDSSIYLCSVKTTGNTEAFFGQGTRLTVV.